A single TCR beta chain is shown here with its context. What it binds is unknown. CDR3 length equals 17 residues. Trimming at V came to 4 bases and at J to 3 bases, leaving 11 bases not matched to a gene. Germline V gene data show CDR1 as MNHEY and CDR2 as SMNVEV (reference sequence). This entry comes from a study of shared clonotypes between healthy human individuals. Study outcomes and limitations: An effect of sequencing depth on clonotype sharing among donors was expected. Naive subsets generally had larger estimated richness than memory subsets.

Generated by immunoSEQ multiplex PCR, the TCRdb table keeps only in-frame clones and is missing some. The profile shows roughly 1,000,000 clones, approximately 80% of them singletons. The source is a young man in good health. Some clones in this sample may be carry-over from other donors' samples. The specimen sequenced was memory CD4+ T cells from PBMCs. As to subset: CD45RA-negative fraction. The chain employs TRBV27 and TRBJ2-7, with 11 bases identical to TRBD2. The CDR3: CASSWGTSGNTLYEQYF. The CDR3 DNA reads TGTGCCAGCAGTTGGGGGACTAGCGGCAATACCCTCTACGAGCAGTACTTC.